The sequence of this TCR beta chain was determined in a study of metastatic and nonmetastatic thyroid tumors. On the study more broadly: Peripheral blood and tumor or nodule samples from malignant and benign thyroid patients were compared. Regarding the study as a whole: Reports indicated that malignant thyroid tumors showed significantly higher TCR beta diversity than benign nodules did, in blood and tumor.

Germline loops: CDR1 SGHAT, CDR2 FQNNGV. This CDR3 has 17 amino acids. V lost 5 bases, J lost 3 bases, and 15 bases stayed unmatched. Among the patients, none had received any treatment before thyroid surgery. As handled by the study authors: For papillary thyroid cancer, a distant-metastasis classifier was constructed from CDR3 differences observed across clinicopathological groups. With MiXCR, TCRdb reprocessed the PCR reads. TCRdb assigned the V and J calls; the authors' analysis was not used. The table records about 7,000 clones, over 15% of them present only once. Notes on this clone: Its antigen remains unknown.

The specimen sequenced was adjacent normal tissue. The sequence was obtained from a male donor with papillary thyroid cancer or a benign thyroid nodule (not recorded which). Some clones in this sample may be carry-over from other donors' samples. The genes are TRBV11-2 and TRBJ1-2, with 7 bases aligning to TRBD1. The CDR3 DNA is TGTGCCAGCAGCCCGAGCCTCCGGGACAGAATCTACTATGGCTACACCTTC. This gives the protein CASSPSLRDRIYYGYTF.